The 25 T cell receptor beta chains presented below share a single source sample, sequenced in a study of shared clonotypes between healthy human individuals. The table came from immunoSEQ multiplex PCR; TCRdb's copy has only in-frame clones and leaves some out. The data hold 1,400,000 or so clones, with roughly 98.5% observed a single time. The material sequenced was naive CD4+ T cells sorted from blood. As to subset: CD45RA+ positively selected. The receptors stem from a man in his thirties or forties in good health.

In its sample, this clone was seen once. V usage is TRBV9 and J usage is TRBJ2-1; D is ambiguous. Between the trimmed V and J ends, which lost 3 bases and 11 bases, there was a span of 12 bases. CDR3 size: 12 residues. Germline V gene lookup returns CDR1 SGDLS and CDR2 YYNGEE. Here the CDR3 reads CASSGTVHQQFF. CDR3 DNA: TGTGCCAGCAGCGGGACGGTCCATCAGCAGTTCTTC.

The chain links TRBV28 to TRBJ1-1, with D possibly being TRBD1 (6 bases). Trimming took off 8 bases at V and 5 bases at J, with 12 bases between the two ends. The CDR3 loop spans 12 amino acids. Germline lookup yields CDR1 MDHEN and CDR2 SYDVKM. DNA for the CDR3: TGTGCCAGCTTACAGGGTGGAACTGAAGCTTTCTTT. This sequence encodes CASLQGGTEAFF.

CDR3 in DNA: TGTGCCAGCAGTGAAGCGCGCGGGACAGGGTACCGGGAAGAGACCCAGTACTTC. It specifies CASSEARGTGYREETQYF. The chain employs TRBV6-1 and TRBJ2-5; TRBD1 agrees at 9 bases. J lost 3 bases, V lost 0 bases, and 11 bases had no gene match. The CDR3 is 18 amino acids. Germline V gene sequence: CDR1 MNHNS, CDR2 SASEGT.

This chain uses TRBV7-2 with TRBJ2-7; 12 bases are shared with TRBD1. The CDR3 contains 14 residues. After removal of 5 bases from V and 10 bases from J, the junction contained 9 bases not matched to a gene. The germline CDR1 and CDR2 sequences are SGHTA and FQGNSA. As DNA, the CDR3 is TGTGCCAGCAGCAGTAGGGACAGGGGGCGATCCCAGTACTTC. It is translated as CASSSRDRGRSQYF.

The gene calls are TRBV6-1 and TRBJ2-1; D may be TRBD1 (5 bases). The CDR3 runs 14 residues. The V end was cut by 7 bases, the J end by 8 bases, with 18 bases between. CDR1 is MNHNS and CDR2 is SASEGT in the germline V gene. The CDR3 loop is CASTKGYRRHEQFF. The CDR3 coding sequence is TGTGCCAGCACCAAGGGGTACCGGCGCCATGAGCAGTTCTTC.

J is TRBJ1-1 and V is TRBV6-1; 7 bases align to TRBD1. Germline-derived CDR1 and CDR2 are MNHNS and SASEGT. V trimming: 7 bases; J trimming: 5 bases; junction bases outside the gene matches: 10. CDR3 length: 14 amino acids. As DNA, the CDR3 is TGTGCCAGCATGTACAGGGGTTTAACGACTGAAGCTTTCTTT. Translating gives CASMYRGLTTEAFF.

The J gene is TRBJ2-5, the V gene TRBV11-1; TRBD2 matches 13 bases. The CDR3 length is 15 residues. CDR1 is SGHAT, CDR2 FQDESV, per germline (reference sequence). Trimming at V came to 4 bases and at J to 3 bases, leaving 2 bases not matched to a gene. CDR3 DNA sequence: TGTGCCAGCAGCTCCGGGACTAGCGGGAAAGAGACCCAGTACTTC. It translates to CASSSGTSGKETQYF. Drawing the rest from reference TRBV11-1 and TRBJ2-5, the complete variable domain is EAEVAQSPRYKITEKSQAVAFWCDPISGHATLYWYRQILGQGPELLVQFQDESVVDDSQLPKDRFSAERLKGVDSTLKIQPAELGDSAMYLCASSSGTSGKETQYFGPGTRLLVL.

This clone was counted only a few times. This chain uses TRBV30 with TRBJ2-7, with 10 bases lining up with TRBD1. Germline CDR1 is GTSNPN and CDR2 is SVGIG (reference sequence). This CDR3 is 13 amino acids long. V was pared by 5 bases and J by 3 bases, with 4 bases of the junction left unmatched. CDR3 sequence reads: CAWAGTGDYEQYF. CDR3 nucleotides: TGTGCCTGGGCCGGGACAGGGGACTACGAGCAGTACTTC.

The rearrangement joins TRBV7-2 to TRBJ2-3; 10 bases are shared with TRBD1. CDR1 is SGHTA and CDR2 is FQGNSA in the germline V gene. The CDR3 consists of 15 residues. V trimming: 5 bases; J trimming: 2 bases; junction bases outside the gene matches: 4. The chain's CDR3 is CASSPRQGATDTQYF. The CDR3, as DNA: TGTGCCAGCAGCCCGCGACAGGGGGCCACAGATACGCAGTATTTT.

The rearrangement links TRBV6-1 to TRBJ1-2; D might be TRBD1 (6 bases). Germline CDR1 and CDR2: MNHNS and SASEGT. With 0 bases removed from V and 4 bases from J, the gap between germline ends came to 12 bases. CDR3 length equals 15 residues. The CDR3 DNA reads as TGTGCCAGCAGTGAAGCGCAGGGGCATGGCTATGGCTACACCTTC. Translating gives CASSEAQGHGYGYTF.

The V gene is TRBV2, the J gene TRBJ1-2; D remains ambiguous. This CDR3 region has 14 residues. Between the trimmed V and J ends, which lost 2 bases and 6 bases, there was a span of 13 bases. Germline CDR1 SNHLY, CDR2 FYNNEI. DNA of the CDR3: TGTGCCAGCAGTGAAAATTGGAGTGGAAATGGCTACACCTTC. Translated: CASSENWSGNGYTF.

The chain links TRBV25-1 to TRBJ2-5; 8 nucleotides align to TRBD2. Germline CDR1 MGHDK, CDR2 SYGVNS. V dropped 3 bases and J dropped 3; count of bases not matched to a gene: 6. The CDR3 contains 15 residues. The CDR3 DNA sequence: TGTGCCAGCAGTGAGGGAGGCGGGGGGAAAGAGACCCAGTACTTC. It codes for CASSEGGGGKETQYF.

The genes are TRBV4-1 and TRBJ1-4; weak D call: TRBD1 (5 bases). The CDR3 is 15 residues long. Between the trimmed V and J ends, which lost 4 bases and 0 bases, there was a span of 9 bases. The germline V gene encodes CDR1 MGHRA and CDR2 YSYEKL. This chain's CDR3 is CASSRGAATNEKLFF. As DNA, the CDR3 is TGCGCCAGCAGCCGCGGGGCAGCAACTAATGAAAAACTGTTTTTT.

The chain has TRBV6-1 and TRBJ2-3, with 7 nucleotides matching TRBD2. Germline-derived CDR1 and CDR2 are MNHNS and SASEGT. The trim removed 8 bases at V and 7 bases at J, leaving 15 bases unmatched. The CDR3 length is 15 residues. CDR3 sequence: CASEAGTGGGNTQYF. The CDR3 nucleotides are TGTGCCAGCGAGGCGGGTACCGGGGGAGGGAATACGCAGTATTTT.

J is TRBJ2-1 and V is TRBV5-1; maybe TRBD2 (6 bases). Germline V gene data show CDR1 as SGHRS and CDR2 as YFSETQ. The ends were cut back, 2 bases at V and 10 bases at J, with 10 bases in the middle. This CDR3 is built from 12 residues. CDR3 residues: CASSFNRGEQFF. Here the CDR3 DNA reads TGCGCCAGCAGCTTTAACCGGGGGGAGCAGTTCTTC.

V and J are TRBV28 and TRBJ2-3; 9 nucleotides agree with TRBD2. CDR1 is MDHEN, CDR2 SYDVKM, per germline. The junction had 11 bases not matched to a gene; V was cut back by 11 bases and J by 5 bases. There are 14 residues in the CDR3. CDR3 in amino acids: CAAKFSGREDTQYF. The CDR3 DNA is TGTGCCGCTAAATTTAGCGGGAGAGAAGATACGCAGTATTTT.

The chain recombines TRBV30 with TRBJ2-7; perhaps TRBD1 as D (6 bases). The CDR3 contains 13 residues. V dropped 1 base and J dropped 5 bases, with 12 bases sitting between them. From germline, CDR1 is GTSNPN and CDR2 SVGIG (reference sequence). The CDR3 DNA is TGTGCCTGGAGTGAAGGGGGTCCGGACGAGCAGTACTTC. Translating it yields CAWSEGGPDEQYF.

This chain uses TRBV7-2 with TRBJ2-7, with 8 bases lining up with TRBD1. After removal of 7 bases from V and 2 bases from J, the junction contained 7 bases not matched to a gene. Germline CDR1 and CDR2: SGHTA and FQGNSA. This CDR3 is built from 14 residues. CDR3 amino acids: CASIRQGLPYEQYF. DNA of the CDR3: TGTGCCAGCATTAGACAGGGGTTACCCTACGAGCAGTACTTC.

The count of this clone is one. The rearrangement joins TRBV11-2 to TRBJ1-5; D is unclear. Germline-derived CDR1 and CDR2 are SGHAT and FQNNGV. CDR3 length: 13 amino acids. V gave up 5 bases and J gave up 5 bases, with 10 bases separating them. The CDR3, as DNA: TGTGCCAGCAGCCCCAGTGTGGATCAGCCCCAGCATTTT. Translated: CASSPSVDQPQHF.

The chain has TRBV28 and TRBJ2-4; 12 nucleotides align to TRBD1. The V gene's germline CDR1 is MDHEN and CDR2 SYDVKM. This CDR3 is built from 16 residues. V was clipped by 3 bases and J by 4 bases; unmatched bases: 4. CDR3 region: CASSFLGQGAKNIQYF. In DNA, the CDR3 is TGTGCCAGCAGTTTTTTGGGACAGGGGGCAAAAAACATTCAGTACTTC.

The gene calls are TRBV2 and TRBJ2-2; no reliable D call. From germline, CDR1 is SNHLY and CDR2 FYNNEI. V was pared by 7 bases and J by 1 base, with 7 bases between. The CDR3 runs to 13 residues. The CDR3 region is CASTLLNTGELFF. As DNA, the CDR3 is TGTGCCAGCACACTACTGAACACCGGGGAGCTGTTTTTT. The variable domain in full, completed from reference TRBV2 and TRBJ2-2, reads EPEVTQTPSHQVTQMGQEVILRCVPISNHLYFYWYRQILGQKVEFLVSFYNNEISEKSEIFDDQFSVERPDGSNFTLKIRSTKLEDSAMYFCASTLLNTGELFFGEGSRLTVL.

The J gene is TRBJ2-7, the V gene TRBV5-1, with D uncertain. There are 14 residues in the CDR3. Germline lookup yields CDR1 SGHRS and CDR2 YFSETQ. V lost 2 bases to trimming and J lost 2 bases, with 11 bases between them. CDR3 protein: CASSFERATYEQYF. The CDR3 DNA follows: TGCGCCAGCAGCTTCGAGCGCGCCACCTACGAGCAGTACTTC.

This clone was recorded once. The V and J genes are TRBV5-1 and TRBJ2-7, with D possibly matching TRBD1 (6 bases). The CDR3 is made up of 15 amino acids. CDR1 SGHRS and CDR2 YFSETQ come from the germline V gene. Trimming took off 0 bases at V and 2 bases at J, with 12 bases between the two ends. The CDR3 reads CASSLGRGSPYEQYF. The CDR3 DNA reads TGCGCCAGCAGCTTGGGCAGGGGTTCCCCCTACGAGCAGTACTTC.

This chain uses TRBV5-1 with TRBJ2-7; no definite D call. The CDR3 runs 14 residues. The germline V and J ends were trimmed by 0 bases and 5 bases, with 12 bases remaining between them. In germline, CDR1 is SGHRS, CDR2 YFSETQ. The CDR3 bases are TGCGCCAGCAGCTTGGAGGTCACGAACCACGAGCAGTACTTC. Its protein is CASSLEVTNHEQYF.

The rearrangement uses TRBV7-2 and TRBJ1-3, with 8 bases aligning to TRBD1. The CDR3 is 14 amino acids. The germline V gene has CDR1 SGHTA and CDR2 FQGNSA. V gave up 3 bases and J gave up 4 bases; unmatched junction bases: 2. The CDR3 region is CASSFRGRGNTIYF. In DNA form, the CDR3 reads TGTGCCAGCAGCTTCAGGGGGCGAGGAAACACCATATATTTT.